The rows below give T cell receptor beta chains drawn from one sample of a study of T-cell memory formation after mild COVID-19. TCRdb re-derived calls from the 5' RACE reads in MiXCR, one entry per CDR3 protein. The repertoire has approximately 290,000 distinct CDR3 sequences, 15% to 20% of them found once; the top ten carry under 25%. Sample: PBMCs or a T cell subset sorted from them (not recorded which). The receptors here all came from a man younger than 35 who had mild COVID-19 (a few samples of this study predate the infection). Cell type and time point are not known. Each CDR3 is given with its conserved first and last residue. Fields, in order: D gene, V gene, J gene, clone size, CDR3 protein, CDR3 DNA. The D gene is left open where the match is weak. Clone sizes are given selectively: once, few, many, or a class where the clone is expanded.

-,TRBV12-3/TRBV12-4,TRBJ2-4,-,CASSFRKNIQYF,TGTGCCAGCAGTTTTCGGAAAAACATTCAGTACTTC
-,TRBV20-1,TRBJ2-7,few,CSAGRSGNEQYF,TGCAGTGCTGGTAGGTCCGGGAACGAGCAGTACTTC
-,TRBV2,TRBJ1-4,few,CASSVGTRGEKLFF,TGTGCCAGCAGTGTGGGAACTCGGGGGGAAAAACTGTTTTTT
-,TRBV12-3/TRBV12-4,TRBJ2-3,-,CASSMGGLTDTQYF,TGTGCCAGCAGTATGGGGGGGCTTACAGATACGCAGTATTTT
-,TRBV18,TRBJ1-6,few,CASSSEAGQYNSPLHF,TGTGCCAGCTCATCGGAAGCGGGACAATATAATTCACCCCTCCACTTT
-,TRBV5-1,TRBJ2-5,-,CASSGAAGKETQYF,TGCGCCAGCAGTGGGGCCGCGGGGAAAGAGACCCAGTACTTC
-,TRBV29-1,TRBJ2-3,-,CSVESGSTDTQYF,TGCAGCGTAGAAAGCGGGAGCACAGATACGCAGTATTTT
-,TRBV5-4,TRBJ1-1,-,CASSLGRTMNTEAFF,TGTGCCAGCAGCTTAGGACGGACCATGAACACTGAAGCTTTCTTT
TRBD2,TRBV20-1,TRBJ2-7,few,CSARDYGYEQYF,TGCAGTGCCCGGGACTACGGCTACGAGCAGTACTTC
TRBD1,TRBV29-1,TRBJ2-2,many,CSVSTGGAGELFF,TGCAGCGTTTCTACAGGGGGAGCCGGGGAGCTGTTTTTT
TRBD1,TRBV5-1,TRBJ1-4,few,CASSDDRAYEKLFF,TGCGCCAGCAGCGATGACAGGGCGTACGAAAAACTGTTTTTT
-,TRBV4-2,TRBJ2-3,many,CASSQDGSTDTQYF,TGTGCCAGCAGCCAAGACGGGTCGACAGATACGCAGTATTTT
-,TRBV7-9,TRBJ1-2,few,CASSYTGSDYGYTF,TGTGCCAGCAGCTATACAGGATCCGACTATGGCTACACCTTC
TRBD2,TRBV7-2,TRBJ2-1,many,CASSLGTSGYNEQFF,TGTGCCAGCAGCTTAGGGACTAGCGGGTACAATGAGCAGTTCTTC
-,TRBV27,TRBJ2-5,-,CASSPMGGWETQYF,TGTGCCAGCAGTCCGATGGGAGGTTGGGAGACCCAGTACTTC
-,TRBV20-1,TRBJ2-3,-,CSARAGNTQYF,TGCAGTGCTAGAGCGGGGAATACGCAGTATTTT
TRBD2,TRBV5-1,TRBJ2-5,-,CASSWTSSRETQYF,TGCGCCAGCAGCTGGACTAGCTCGAGAGAGACCCAGTACTTC
-,TRBV20-1,TRBJ1-1,-,CSARQGNTEAFF,TGCAGTGCTAGACAGGGGAACACTGAAGCTTTCTTT
-,TRBV4-3,TRBJ2-3,few,CASSQSSSGADTQYF,TGCGCCAGCAGCCAGTCTTCCTCTGGGGCAGATACGCAGTATTTT
-,TRBV6-2/TRBV6-3,TRBJ2-4,few,CASWQKNIQYF,TGTGCCAGCTGGCAGAAAAACATTCAGTACTTC
-,TRBV7-2,TRBJ2-3,-,CASSSGGWGVNTDTQYF,TGTGCCAGCAGCTCAGGGGGGTGGGGAGTCAACACAGATACGCAGTATTTT
TRBD1,TRBV12-3/TRBV12-4,TRBJ1-1,-,CASIPDRANTEAFF,TGTGCCAGCATTCCCGACAGGGCGAACACTGAAGCTTTCTTT
-,TRBV5-4,TRBJ2-2,-,CASSRTDINTGELFF,TGTGCCAGCAGCAGGACGGACATCAACACCGGGGAGCTGTTTTTT
-,TRBV7-9,TRBJ2-1,many,CASSFGGAGGNEQFF,TGTGCCAGCAGCTTTGGCGGGGCCGGTGGAAATGAGCAGTTCTTC
-,TRBV9,TRBJ2-3,few,CASSEGSNTDTQYF,TGTGCCAGCAGCGAGGGATCAAACACAGATACGCAGTATTTT
-,TRBV20-1,TRBJ1-1,few,CSARDPLRDTEAFF,TGCAGTGCTAGAGATCCTCTCAGGGACACTGAAGCTTTCTTT
-,TRBV10-2,TRBJ2-5,-,CASIRPGREETQYF,TGCGCCAGCATCCGGCCCGGGCGAGAAGAGACCCAGTACTTC
-,TRBV4-1,TRBJ2-5,-,CASSPEVTGRETQYF,TGCGCCAGCAGCCCAGAAGTCACAGGGCGCGAGACCCAGTACTTC
-,TRBV5-4,TRBJ1-2,-,CASSLGGDQTTSYGYTF,TGTGCCAGCAGCTTGGGAGGTGACCAAACTACCAGCTATGGCTACACCTTC
-,TRBV7-7,TRBJ2-6,-,CASSSTGKAGANVLTF,TGTGCTAGCAGCTCGACCGGGAAGGCTGGGGCCAACGTCCTGACTTTC
TRBD2,TRBV4-1,TRBJ2-3,-,CASSLKAGGVTDTQYF,TGCGCCAGCAGCCTCAAAGCGGGGGGCGTGACAGATACGCAGTATTTT
-,TRBV7-9,TRBJ2-6,-,CASSSLRVTGANVLTF,TGTGCCAGCAGCTCGTTAAGGGTAACTGGGGCCAACGTCCTGACTTTC
TRBD2,TRBV30,TRBJ2-1,-,CAWSRPGLDSYNEQFF,TGTGCCTGGAGCAGACCGGGACTAGACTCCTACAATGAGCAGTTCTTC
-,TRBV3-1,TRBJ1-1,few,CASSQDLARGAFF,TGTGCCAGCAGCCAAGATCTAGCCAGGGGAGCTTTCTTT
-,TRBV3-1,TRBJ1-6,medium-sized,CASTPGRGNSPLHF,TGTGCCAGCACCCCGGGACGGGGGAATTCACCCCTCCACTTT
TRBD2,TRBV4-3,TRBJ2-1,few,CASSRASGDNEQFF,TGCGCCAGCAGCCGGGCTAGCGGGGACAATGAGCAGTTCTTC
-,TRBV19,TRBJ1-2,few,CASSIEGSSGYTF,TGTGCCAGTAGTATTGAGGGATCGTCGGGCTACACCTTC
TRBD1,TRBV9,TRBJ1-1,few,CASSVTGGNTEAFF,TGTGCCAGCAGCGTGACAGGGGGGAACACTGAAGCTTTCTTT
-,TRBV7-9,TRBJ1-1,-,CASSPRGGDITEAFF,TGTGCCAGCAGCCCCAGAGGGGGGGATATCACTGAAGCTTTCTTT
-,TRBV5-1,TRBJ2-3,many,CASSLGQEADTQYF,TGCGCCAGCAGCTTGGGTCAGGAAGCAGATACGCAGTATTTT
-,TRBV7-6,TRBJ1-6,many,CASSLRRGGNSPLHF,TGTGCCAGCAGCTTACGGCGGGGTGGGAATTCACCCCTCCACTTT